The table lists the clone carrying this T cell receptor beta chain with a few counts. Its target is unknown. Quantitative molecular-barcoded 5'-RACE generated the TCR beta libraries. TCRdb ran MiXCR on the 5' RACE reads and lists one entry per CDR3 protein. The top ten hold 0.45% to 0.6% of the sample, which has some 840,000 distinct CDR3 sequences, over 9.5% seen once. The sample comes from a study of CD8 T cells in ankylosing spondylitis. Study-level results: Disease-linked clones reportedly concentrated significantly in matched ankylosing spondylitis synovial fluid. A motif in TCR beta, a set of 8 or 9 highly homologous variants, appeared characteristic of ankylosing spondylitis blood.

Germline V gene sequence: CDR1 MNHEY, CDR2 SVGAGI. The length of the CDR3 is 15 residues. V dropped 4 bases and J dropped 5 bases, with 18 bases sitting between them. The source is a male donor with ankylosing spondylitis. What was sequenced was blood, either unsorted or a sorted T cell fraction (not recorded which). V and J are TRBV6-5 and TRBJ2-7, with D tentatively TRBD1 (6 bases). The CDR3 is CASSFSRQPGDEQYF. Written as DNA, the CDR3 is TGTGCCAGCAGTTTCTCGCGACAGCCAGGGGACGAGCAGTACTTC.